This T cell receptor (beta chain) derives from a study of blood T cell repertoires in COVID-19. Study-level background: The origin of the acute and convalescent COVID-19 samples was the United States, Italy and Spain. From T cells, B-cell-depleted T cells, or PBMCs came the material, which was cDNA or gDNA.

Seattle's cohort entered during active infection and was followed longitudinally. Only in-frame clones appear in the TCRdb table, and some are missing; sequencing was by immunoSEQ multiplex PCR. This sample has around 260,000 clones, with 88% found just once. This CDR3 is built from 14 residues. Germline trimming cut 6 bases from V and 4 bases from J; bases unmatched to any gene: 8. From germline, CDR1 is MNHEY and CDR2 SVGAGI. The clonotype was recovered from a woman aged 65 to 85 with COVID-19, enrolled during active disease. This rearrangement joins TRBV6-5 to TRBJ1-2, with 7 bases matching TRBD1. Sequenced material: peripheral blood. The CDR3: CASRTATGLYGYTF. The CDR3 nucleotides read TGTGCCAGCAGGACCGCGACAGGGCTCTATGGCTACACCTTC.